This note documents a single T cell receptor beta chain sequence. This sample is drawn from a study of T cell responses to AZD1222 COVID-19 vaccine. Clones were read by immunoSEQ multiplex PCR, and TCRdb kept only the in-frame ones, dropping some. The sample records roughly 120,000 clones, 88% being singletons. The sequences come from peripheral blood, collected on day 0 of AZD1222 vaccination. The sequence derives from an adult in good health.

Here the CDR3 reads CASSFGSTNYGYTF. CDR3 DNA: TGTGCCAGCAGCTTTGGGTCTACTAACTATGGCTACACCTTC. This chain links TRBV5-8 with TRBJ1-2, with D uncertain. Per the germline V gene, CDR1 is SGHTS and CDR2 is YDEGEE. This CDR3 has 14 residues. Trimming took off 2 bases at V and 0 bases at J, with 8 bases between the two ends. Full variable domain (remainder filled in from reference TRBV5-8 and TRBJ1-2): EAGVTQSPTHLIKTRGQQATLRCSPISGHTSVYWYQQALGLGLQFLLWYDEGEERNRGNFPPRFSGRQFPNYSSELNVNALELEDSALYLCASSFGSTNYGYTFGSGTRLTVV.